The next 27 T cell receptor beta chains were all read from a single sample in a study of cytomegalovirus exposure and HLA in healthy donors. The study ran its PCR with 60 Vbeta and 13 Jbeta primers. Profiled with immunoSEQ multiplex PCR; TCRdb holds only in-frame clones, not every one. The data contain 85,000 to 100,000 clones, just under 85% of them seen just once; the ten biggest clones take up around 6%. The sample taken for sequencing was PBMCs. These receptors all come from a woman aged 18-30 years in good health and CMV-seropositive.

The V call is TRBV5-1, the J call TRBJ2-1; TRBD2 matches at 11 bases. Unmatched junction bases numbered 18, after V lost 5 bases and J lost 5 bases. Germline V CDR1 and CDR2: SGHRS, YFSETQ. The CDR3 runs to 19 residues. CDR3 protein: CASSYGQGLAGGPDNEQFF. The CDR3 bases are TGCGCCAGCAGTTATGGCCAGGGTTTAGCGGGAGGGCCGGACAATGAGCAGTTCTTC.

J is TRBJ1-1 and V is TRBV19; D gene unclear. This CDR3 is built from 13 residues. The ends were cut back, 6 bases at V and 4 bases at J, with 12 bases in the middle. CDR1 and CDR2 from the germline V gene are LNHDA and SQIVND (reference sequence). The CDR3 region has the DNA TGTGCCAGTAGATTAAACGCGGGCACTGAAGCTTTCTTT. Its protein is CASRLNAGTEAFF.

The rearrangement uses TRBV18 and TRBJ2-2; weak D call: TRBD2 (5 bases). Per the germline V gene, CDR1 is KGHSH and CDR2 is LQKENI. The V end was cut by 3 bases, the J end by 5 bases, with 16 bases between. This CDR3 has 16 residues. The CDR3 reads CASSPATTRRTGELFF. CDR3 bases: TGTGCCAGCTCACCCGCGACTACCCGAAGGACCGGGGAGCTGTTTTTT. Looking up the rest from reference TRBV18 and TRBJ2-2 gives the full variable domain: NAGVMQNPRHLVRRRGQEARLRCSPMKGHSHVYWYRQLPEEGLKFMVYLQKENIIDESGMPKERFSAEFPKEGPSILRIQQVVRGDSAAYFCASSPATTRRTGELFFGEGSRLTVL.

The chain couples TRBV6-5 to TRBJ2-5; 8 bases are shared with TRBD2. Germline V gives CDR1 MNHEY, CDR2 SVGAGI. CDR3 length equals 13 residues. Trimming removed 7 bases from V and 5 bases from J; junction bases left unmatched: 6. CDR3: CASTGLAGETQYF. In DNA, the CDR3 is TGTGCCAGCACCGGACTAGCCGGGGAGACCCAGTACTTC.

The chain recombines TRBV13 with TRBJ1-1; TRBD1 aligns across 7 bases. This CDR3 is built from 13 residues. J was trimmed by 4 bases and V by 5 bases; bases with no gene match: 4. Germline lookup yields CDR1 PRHDT and CDR2 FYEKMQ (reference sequence). The chain's CDR3 is CASSPHRGTEAFF. Here the CDR3 DNA reads TGTGCCAGCAGCCCCCACAGGGGCACTGAAGCTTTCTTT. Using reference TRBV13 and TRBJ1-1 for the parts outside the CDR3, the full variable domain is AAGVIQSPRHLIKEKRETATLKCYPIPRHDTVYWYQQGPGQDPQFLISFYEKMQSDKGSIPDRFSAQQFSDYHSELNMSSLELGDSALYFCASSPHRGTEAFFGQGTRLTVV.

The chain employs TRBV4-2 and TRBJ2-3; TRBD2 aligns across 8 bases. The CDR3 totals 15 residues. Germline V gene lookup returns CDR1 LGHNA and CDR2 YNFKEQ. V trimming: 0 bases; J trimming: 3 bases; junction bases outside the gene matches: 2. The CDR3 DNA sequence: TGTGCCAGCAGCCAAGAAAAGCGGGGGACAGATACGCAGTATTTT. Translating it yields CASSQEKRGTDTQYF.

This clone was seen a single time. Germline and junction disagree at one end, which may indicate a read error. The chain links TRBV20-1 to TRBJ2-3; maybe TRBD2 (6 bases). The CDR3 contains 11 residues. Germline CDR1 reads DFQATT; CDR2 reads SNEGSKA (reference sequence). Here the CDR3 reads CSAPIGGGAAF. In DNA, the CDR3 is TGCAGTGCCCCAATCGGGGGAGGCGCGGCTTTT.

In its sample, this clone was seen a few times. The genes are TRBV7-8 and TRBJ1-5; TRBD1 matches at 7 bases. CDR3 length equals 14 residues. The J segment lost 0 bases and the V segment lost 8 bases, leaving 4 bases of the junction unmatched. CDR1 and CDR2 (germline): SGHVS, FQNEAQ. Written as DNA, the CDR3 is TGTGCCAGCCGAACAGGGGATAGCAATCAGCCCCAGCATTTT. As protein: CASRTGDSNQPQHF.

This clone has more than one count but fewer than ten. The chain recombines TRBV7-9 with TRBJ2-5; 10 nucleotides align to TRBD1. Germline CDR1 and CDR2: SEHNR and FQNEAQ (reference sequence). The CDR3 contains 15 residues. V dropped 3 bases and J dropped 0; count of bases not matched to a gene: 1. CDR3 nucleotide sequence: TGTGCCAGCAGCTTGGGACAGGGGTACCAAGAGACCCAGTACTTC. Its translation: CASSLGQGYQETQYF.

The chain links TRBV7-9 to TRBJ2-3; D might be TRBD1 (5 bases). Trimming stripped 1 base from V and 1 base from J, with 9 bases between. CDR1 and CDR2 (germline): SEHNR, FQNEAQ (reference sequence). The CDR3 contains 15 residues. The CDR3 loop is CASSLVLGGTDTQYF. In DNA, the CDR3 is TGTGCCAGCAGCTTAGTGCTAGGGGGCACAGATACGCAGTATTTT.

The CDR3 is CASSDLTGDCEQYF. CDR3 nucleotides: TGTGCCAGCAGTGATTTGACAGGGGACTGCGAGCAGTACTTC. The genes are TRBV25-1 and TRBJ2-7; 8 nucleotides align to TRBD1. The CDR3 is 14 residues long. Germline V gives CDR1 MGHDK, CDR2 SYGVNS. The V and J ends lost 3 bases and 6 bases, in that order; junction bases with no gene match: 7.

This clone was seen just once. The rearrangement joins TRBV11-2 to TRBJ2-2; 7 bases agree with TRBD1. CDR3 length: 15 amino acids. From germline, CDR1 is SGHAT and CDR2 FQNNGV. V lost 0 bases, J lost 6 bases, and 4 bases stayed unmatched. CDR3 protein: CASSLDYRGPGELFF. The CDR3 region has the DNA TGTGCCAGCAGCTTAGATTACAGGGGTCCCGGGGAGCTGTTTTTT.

This chain joins TRBV29-1 and TRBJ2-1, with 8 bases aligning to TRBD1. Germline CDR1 SQVTM, CDR2 ANQGSEA. The CDR3 has 13 residues. V shed 6 bases and J 2 bases; nucleotides not matched to a gene: 3. This CDR3 reads CSVRQGPYNEQFF. CDR3 DNA sequence: TGCAGCGTGAGACAGGGGCCCTACAATGAGCAGTTCTTC.

This clone was recorded only once. Here the CDR3 reads CASSAGGLNTGELFF. DNA of the CDR3: TGTGCCAGCAGCGCCGGGGGGTTGAACACCGGGGAGCTGTTTTTT. This sequence joins TRBV9 and TRBJ2-2, with TRBD2 matching 7 bases. V shed 3 bases, J shed 1 base, and the junction held 3 bases outside the gene matches. Germline CDR1 and CDR2: SGDLS and YYNGEE. This CDR3 has 15 amino acids.

The chain joins TRBV9 to TRBJ2-3; TRBD2 aligns across 11 bases. V gave up 5 bases and J gave up 4 bases; unmatched junction bases: 9. The V gene's germline CDR1 is SGDLS and CDR2 YYNGEE. This CDR3 contains 16 residues. In DNA, the CDR3 is TGTGCCAGCAGTACACAAGGGACTAGCGGATCAGATACGCAGTATTTT. It specifies CASSTQGTSGSDTQYF.

This clone was seen a few times. V gene TRBV10-2 combines with J gene TRBJ2-7, with TRBD2 matching 7 bases. V shed 7 bases and J 4 bases; nucleotides not matched to a gene: 7. CDR1 and CDR2 from the germline V gene are WSHSY and SAAADI. This CDR3 contains 13 residues. DNA of the CDR3: TGCGCCAGCACCCGGCCGGGACTATACGAGCAGTACTTC. It is translated as CASTRPGLYEQYF.

The chain joins TRBV4-2 to TRBJ1-2; weak D call: TRBD1 (6 bases). The germline V and J ends were trimmed by 0 bases and 6 bases, with 17 bases remaining between them. Germline V lookup: CDR1 LGHNA, CDR2 YNFKEQ. The CDR3 runs to 16 residues. CDR3 loop: CASSQEGGARLDGYTF. The CDR3 coding sequence is TGTGCCAGCAGCCAAGAGGGGGGGGCCAGGCTAGATGGCTACACCTTC.

This chain connects TRBV6-9 to TRBJ2-4; TRBD2 aligns across 9 bases. The J segment lost 6 bases and the V segment lost 9 bases, leaving 9 bases of the junction unmatched. The CDR3 runs to 14 residues. Germline V gives CDR1 MNHGY, CDR2 SVAAGI. The CDR3 DNA is TGTGCCAGGACTAGCGGACCTGTTCGAAACATTCAGTACTTC. The encoded protein is CARTSGPVRNIQYF.

The chain joins TRBV5-6 to TRBJ2-1; D call uncertain. V was pared by 1 base and J by 9 bases, with 8 bases between. The CDR3 consists of 12 residues. Germline V CDR1 and CDR2: SGHDT, YYEEEE. The CDR3 DNA reads TGTGCCAGCAGCTTGTTTAGATCTGAGCAGTTCTTC. It codes for CASSLFRSEQFF.

CDR3 nucleotide sequence: TGTGCCAGCAGCTTAGGGGGGGGAAGCGAGCAGTACTTC. Protein sequence: CASSLGGGSEQYF. The chain carries TRBV13 and TRBJ2-7; a possible D gene is TRBD2 (6 bases). Deletions cut 0 bases from V and 6 bases from J, with 9 bases between. CDR3 length equals 13 residues. Germline CDR1 reads PRHDT; CDR2 reads FYEKMQ (reference sequence).

The chain's CDR3 is CASSLPGEKLFF. The CDR3 DNA reads TGCGCCAGCAGCTTGCCGGGGGAAAAACTGTTTTTT. The chain joins TRBV5-1 to TRBJ1-4; D is unresolved. V gave up 1 base and J gave up 8 bases, with 6 bases separating them. CDR1 and CDR2 from the germline V gene are SGHRS and YFSETQ. CDR3 length equals 12 residues.

The chain links TRBV15 to TRBJ1-2; 7 bases map to TRBD1. J lost 0 bases, V lost 4 bases, and 8 bases had no gene match. Per germline, CDR1 LNHNV and CDR2 YYDKDF (reference sequence). This CDR3 is built from 16 residues. The CDR3 coding sequence is TGTGCCACCAGCATAGGGGGCGGGGTAGCTAACTATGGCTACACCTTC. Translated: CATSIGGGVANYGYTF.

This sequence joins TRBV28 and TRBJ2-3; TRBD2 agrees at 12 bases. Losses at the gene ends were 2 bases for V and 2 bases for J; bases not matched to a gene: 8. CDR1 MDHEN and CDR2 SYDVKM come from the germline V gene. The CDR3 is made up of 18 amino acids. The CDR3 DNA reads TGTGCCAGCAGTTTACTCCCCGGGACTAGCGGGCCCACAGATACGCAGTATTTT. This gives the protein CASSLLPGTSGPTDTQYF.

This chain uses TRBV5-1 with TRBJ1-2; a weak D match, TRBD1 (6 bases). Germline-derived CDR1 and CDR2 are SGHRS and YFSETQ. V shed 3 bases and J shed 4 bases, with 16 bases lying between them. The CDR3 loop spans 15 amino acids. CDR3 DNA: TGCGCCAGCAGCTGGGCTGGACAGACGATCTATGGCTACACCTTC. This gives the protein CASSWAGQTIYGYTF. Full variable domain (outside the CDR3, taken from reference TRBV5-1 and TRBJ1-2): KAGVTQTPRYLIKTRGQQVTLSCSPISGHRSVSWYQQTPGQGLQFLFEYFSETQRNKGNFPGRFSGRQFSNSRSEMNVSTLELGDSALYLCASSWAGQTIYGYTFGSGTRLTVV.

DNA of the CDR3: TGTGCCAGCAACGAACTGGGGCCCTCCTATGGCTACACCTTC. It is translated as CASNELGPSYGYTF. The rearrangement joins TRBV5-6 to TRBJ1-2; a weak D match, TRBD1 (5 bases). This CDR3 has 14 residues. The germline V and J ends were trimmed by 6 bases and 4 bases, with 16 bases remaining between them. From germline, CDR1 is SGHDT and CDR2 YYEEEE.

This clone has a single count. The V gene is TRBV5-4, the J gene TRBJ2-3; D may be TRBD2 (5 bases). Germline CDR1 is SGHNT and CDR2 is YYREEE (reference sequence). This CDR3 contains 13 residues. The germline V and J ends were trimmed by 3 bases and 7 bases, with 12 bases remaining between them. CDR3 protein: CASSSTTGYTQYF. As DNA, the CDR3 is TGTGCCAGCAGCTCGACCACGGGGTATACGCAGTATTTT.

V is TRBV7-9 and J is TRBJ2-5, with D possibly being TRBD1 (6 bases). The V gene lost 7 bases and the J gene lost 5 bases, with 17 bases spanning the gap. This CDR3 spans 14 amino acids. The germline V gene encodes CDR1 SEHNR and CDR2 FQNEAQ (reference sequence). CDR3 region: CASNSGVFRETQYF. The CDR3 DNA reads TGTGCCAGCAACTCAGGGGTGTTTCGGGAGACCCAGTACTTC. The whole variable domain, remainder taken from reference TRBV7-9 and TRBJ2-5, is DTGVSQNPRHKITKRGQNVTFRCDPISEHNRLYWYRQTLGQGPEFLTYFQNEAQLEKSRLLSDRFSAERPKGSFSTLEIQRTEQGDSAMYLCASNSGVFRETQYFGPGTRLLVL.